The entry below describes one TCR beta chain. The sample originates from a study of CD8+ T cells in alopecia areata. Isolated RNA was reverse transcribed into cDNA used as the sequencing template. Repertoires were generated with immunoSEQ multiplex PCR, while TCRdb's copy carries only in-frame clones and drops some. The sample has fewer than 250,000 clones, under 70% seen once. The treatment here: oral pan-JAK inhibitor, 5-10 mg twice daily. V dropped 6 bases and J dropped 9 bases, with 9 bases sitting between them. This CDR3 spans 11 amino acids. CDR1 is MNHNY, CDR2 SVGAGI, per germline (reference sequence).

This receptor was obtained from a human donor with alopecia areata. Source: CD4+ T cells sorted from blood, taken at week 4, from a patient treated with tofacitinib. The chain uses TRBV6-6 and TRBJ2-1; D gene ambiguous. The CDR3 is CASSPSFEQFF. The CDR3 DNA reads as TGTGCCAGCAGCCCGTCTTTTGAGCAGTTCTTC.